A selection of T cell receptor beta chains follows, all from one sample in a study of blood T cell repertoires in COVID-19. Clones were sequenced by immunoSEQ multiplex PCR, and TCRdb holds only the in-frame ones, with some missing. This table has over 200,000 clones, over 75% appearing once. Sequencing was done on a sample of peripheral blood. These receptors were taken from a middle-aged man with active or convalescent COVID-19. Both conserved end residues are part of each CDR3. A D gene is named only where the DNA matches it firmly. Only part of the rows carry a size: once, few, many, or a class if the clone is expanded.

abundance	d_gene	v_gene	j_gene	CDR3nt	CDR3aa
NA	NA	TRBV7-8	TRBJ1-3	TGTGCCAGCAGCTTTAACACAGGTTCCGGAAACACCATATATTTT	CASSFNTGSGNTIYF
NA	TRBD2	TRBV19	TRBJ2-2	TGTGCCAGTAGTTGGACTAGCGGACGTATCACCGGGGAGCTGTTTTTT	CASSWTSGRITGELFF
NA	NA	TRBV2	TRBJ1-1	TGTGCCAGCAGATCACAGGGCGCAGCTTTCTTT	CASRSQGAAFF
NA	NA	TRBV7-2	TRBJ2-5	TGTGCCAGCAGCTCAGGAGGGTGGAGGGAGACCCAGTACTTC	CASSSGGWRETQYF
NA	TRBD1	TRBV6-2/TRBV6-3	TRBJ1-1	TGTGCCAGCAGTTACCAACAGGGGTTCACTGAAGCTTTCTTT	CASSYQQGFTEAFF
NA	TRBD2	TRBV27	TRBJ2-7	TGTGCCAGCAGTTTCATCGGACTAGCGGGCTACGAGCAGTACTTC	CASSFIGLAGYEQYF
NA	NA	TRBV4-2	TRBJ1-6	TGTGCCAGCAGCCACCCAGAAGCAGGGTTTTCCTCACCCCTCCACTTT	CASSHPEAGFSSPLHF
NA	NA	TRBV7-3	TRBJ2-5	TGTGCCAGCAGCCCCGGGGGACAGCCCCAAGAGACCCAGTACTTC	CASSPGGQPQETQYF
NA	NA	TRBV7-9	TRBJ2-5	TGTGCCAGCAGCTTATACGGGGAGGAGACCCAGTACTTC	CASSLYGEETQYF
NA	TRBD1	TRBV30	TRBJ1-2	TGTGCCTGGAGGACAGGGAACGGCTACACCTTC	CAWRTGNGYTF
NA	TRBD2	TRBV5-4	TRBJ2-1	TGTGCCAGCAGGTTGACTAGCGGGACCCACTACAATGAGCAGTTCTTC	CASRLTSGTHYNEQFF
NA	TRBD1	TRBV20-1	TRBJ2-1	TGCAGTGCTGGTGGACAGGGGTATGAGCAGTTCTTC	CSAGGQGYEQFF
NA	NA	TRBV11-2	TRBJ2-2	TGTGCCACCAACAGGGATAACACCGGGGAGCTGTTTTTT	CATNRDNTGELFF
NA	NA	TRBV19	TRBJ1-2	TGTGCCAGTAGTACCCGACAGGCGGTTAGGTATGGCTACACCTTC	CASSTRQAVRYGYTF
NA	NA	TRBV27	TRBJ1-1	TGTGCCAGCAGTTTAGGTGACGGGGGGGTTGGAAACACTGAAGCTTTCTTT	CASSLGDGGVGNTEAFF
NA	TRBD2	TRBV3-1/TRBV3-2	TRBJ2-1	TGTGCCAGCAGCCCGACTAGCGGGATAGACAATGAGCAGTTCTTC	CASSPTSGIDNEQFF
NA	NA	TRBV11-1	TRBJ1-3	TGTGCCAGCAGCTCCGGGACTCTTCTCTCTGGAAACACCATATATTTT	CASSSGTLLSGNTIYF
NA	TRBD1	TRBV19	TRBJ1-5	TGTGCCAGTAGTCGACAGGGTTTTGCTCAGCCCCAGCATTTT	CASSRQGFAQPQHF
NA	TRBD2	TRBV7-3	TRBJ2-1	TGTGCCAGCAGCTTACTAGCGGGGGGGTACAATGAGCAGTTCTTC	CASSLLAGGYNEQFF
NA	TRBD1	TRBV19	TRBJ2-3	TGTGCCAGTAGTAGGACGACAGGGAATACGCAGTATTTT	CASSRTTGNTQYF
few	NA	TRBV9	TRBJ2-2	TGTGCCAGCAGCCCGCTAGGAACCGGGGAGCTGTTTTTT	CASSPLGTGELFF
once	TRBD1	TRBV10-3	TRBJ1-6	TGTGCCATCAGAGGACAGGGGGGTAATTCACCCCTCCACTTT	CAIRGQGGNSPLHF
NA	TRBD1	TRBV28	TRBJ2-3	TGTGCCAGCAGTTTACGGGACAGGGGGCTAGACACAGATACGCAGTATTTT	CASSLRDRGLDTDTQYF
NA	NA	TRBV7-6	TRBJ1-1	TGTGCCAGCAGCTTAGCCCCGGGATTGAACACTGAAGCTTTCTTT	CASSLAPGLNTEAFF
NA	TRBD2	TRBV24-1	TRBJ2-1	TGTGCCACCAGTGACCGCGGACTAGCGGGGTACAATGAGCAGTTCTTC	CATSDRGLAGYNEQFF
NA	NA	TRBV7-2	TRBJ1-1	TGTGCCAGCAGCCCACTCGGCAGGATGAACACTGAAGCTTTCTTT	CASSPLGRMNTEAFF
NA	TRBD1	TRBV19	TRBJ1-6	TGTGCCAGCGGACAGGGTTGGGGACCCCTCCACTTT	CASGQGWGPLHF
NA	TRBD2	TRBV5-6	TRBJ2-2	TGTGCCAGCAGCTTAGGGACTAGCGGAAACACCGGGGAGCTGTTTTTT	CASSLGTSGNTGELFF
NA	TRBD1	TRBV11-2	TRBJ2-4	TGTGCCAGCAGCTTAGCGTGGGACAGAGCCAAACTAGCCAAAAACATTCAGTACTTC	CASSLAWDRAKLAKNIQYF
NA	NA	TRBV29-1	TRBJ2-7	TGCAGCGTTCTCAGCGCGAGCTCCTACGAGCAGTACTTC	CSVLSASSYEQYF
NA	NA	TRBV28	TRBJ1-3	TGTGCCAGCAGCACAGATTCCTCTGGAAACACCATATATTTT	CASSTDSSGNTIYF
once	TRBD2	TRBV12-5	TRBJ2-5	TGTGCTAGTGGTTTCGAGCGGGGGGAGACCCAGTACTTC	CASGFERGETQYF
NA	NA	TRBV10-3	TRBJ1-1	TGTGCCATCGCCCTTAGCGCTATGAACACTGAAGCTTTCTTT	CAIALSAMNTEAFF
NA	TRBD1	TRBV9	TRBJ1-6	TGTGCCAGCAGCGCCCGGGACAGGGGTTCACCCCTCCACTTT	CASSARDRGSPLHF
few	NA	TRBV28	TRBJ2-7	TGTGCCAGCAGGAGCTCCGGTGGCTACGAGCAGTACTTC	CASRSSGGYEQYF
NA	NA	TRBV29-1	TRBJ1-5	TGCAGCGTTGAACGGTCAGTGGGGCCCCTACATCAGCCCCAGCATTTT	CSVERSVGPLHQPQHF
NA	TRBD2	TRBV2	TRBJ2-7	TGTGCCAGCAGCGGGACTAGCGGGAGGGCCGGTTACGAGCAGTACTTC	CASSGTSGRAGYEQYF
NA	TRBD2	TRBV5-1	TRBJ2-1	TGCGCCAGCAGCTTGGCCGAGCGGGGGGCCTGGTATGAGCAGTTCTTC	CASSLAERGAWYEQFF
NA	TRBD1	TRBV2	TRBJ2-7	TGTGCCAGCAGTGACTGGACAGGGGGCTACGAGCAGTACTTC	CASSDWTGGYEQYF
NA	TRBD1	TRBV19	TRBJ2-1	TGTGCCAGTAGTAGAGGGACAGAGGGTATGGGCCAGTTCTTC	CASSRGTEGMGQFF
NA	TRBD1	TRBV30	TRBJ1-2	TGTGCCTCCGCGGACAGGGGAGGCTATGGCTACACCTTC	CASADRGGYGYTF
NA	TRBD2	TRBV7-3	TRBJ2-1	TGTGCCAGCAGCTTCACTAGCGACGGTGAGCAGTTCTTC	CASSFTSDGEQFF
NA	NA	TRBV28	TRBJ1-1	TGTGCCAGCACCCTGGGACTCCTTCAAACTGAAGCTTTCTTT	CASTLGLLQTEAFF
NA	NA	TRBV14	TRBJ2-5	TGTGCCAGCAGCCAAGGCAGGGGAGAGACCCAGTACTTC	CASSQGRGETQYF